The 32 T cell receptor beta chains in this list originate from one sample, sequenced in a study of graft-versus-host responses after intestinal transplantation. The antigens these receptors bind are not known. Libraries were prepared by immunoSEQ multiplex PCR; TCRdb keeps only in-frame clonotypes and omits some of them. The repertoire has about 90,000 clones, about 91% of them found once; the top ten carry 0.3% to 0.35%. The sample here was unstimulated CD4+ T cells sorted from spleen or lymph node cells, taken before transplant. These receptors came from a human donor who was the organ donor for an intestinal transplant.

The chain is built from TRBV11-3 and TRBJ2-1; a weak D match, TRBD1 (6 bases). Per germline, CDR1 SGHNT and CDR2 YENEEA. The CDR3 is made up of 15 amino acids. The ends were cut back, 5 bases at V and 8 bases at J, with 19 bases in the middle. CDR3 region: CASSEGRGVFYEQFF. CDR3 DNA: TGTGCCAGCAGCGAGGGCAGGGGAGTGTTCTATGAGCAGTTCTTC.

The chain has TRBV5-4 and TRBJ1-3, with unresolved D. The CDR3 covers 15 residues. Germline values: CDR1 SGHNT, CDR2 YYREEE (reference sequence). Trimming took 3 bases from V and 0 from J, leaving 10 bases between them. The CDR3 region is CASSWEPFSGNTIYF. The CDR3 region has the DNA TGTGCCAGCAGCTGGGAGCCGTTCTCTGGAAACACCATATATTTT.

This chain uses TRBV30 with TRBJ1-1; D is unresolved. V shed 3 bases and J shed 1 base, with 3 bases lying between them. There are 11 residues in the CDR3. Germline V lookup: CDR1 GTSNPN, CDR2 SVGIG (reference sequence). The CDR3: CAWSKNTEAFF. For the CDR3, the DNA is TGTGCCTGGAGCAAGAACACTGAAGCTTTCTTT.

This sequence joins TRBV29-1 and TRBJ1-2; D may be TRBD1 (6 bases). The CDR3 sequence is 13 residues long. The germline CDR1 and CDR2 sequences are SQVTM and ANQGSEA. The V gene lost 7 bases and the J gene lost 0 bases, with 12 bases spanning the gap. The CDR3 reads CSAEQGPNYGYTF. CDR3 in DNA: TGCAGCGCGGAACAGGGACCTAACTATGGCTACACCTTC. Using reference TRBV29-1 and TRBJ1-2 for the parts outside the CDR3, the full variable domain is SAVISQKPSRDICQRGTSLTIQCQVDSQVTMMFWYRQQPGQSLTLIATANQGSEATYESGFVIDKFPISRPNLTFSTLTVSNMSPEDSSIYLCSAEQGPNYGYTFGSGTRLTVV.

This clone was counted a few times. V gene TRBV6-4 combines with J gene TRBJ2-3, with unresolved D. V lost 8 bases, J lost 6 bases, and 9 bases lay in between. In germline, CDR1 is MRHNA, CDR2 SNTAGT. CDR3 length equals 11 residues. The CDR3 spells CASPSRDTQYF. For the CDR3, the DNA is TGTGCCAGCCCTTCCAGGGATACGCAGTATTTT.

CDR3 DNA sequence: TGTGCCAGCAGCCTGACTGGAACTACCTACAATGAGCAGTTCTTC. Protein: CASSLTGTTYNEQFF. V gene TRBV7-3 combines with J gene TRBJ2-1, with D uncertain. Germline assignment: CDR1 SGHTA and CDR2 FQGTGA. Trimming shortened V by 5 bases and J by 2 bases, and 13 bases separated the two germline ends. The length of the CDR3 is 15 residues.

CDR3 sequence reads: CASSIYRQGSYNEQFF. Written as DNA, the CDR3 is TGTGCCAGTAGTATTTATCGACAGGGCTCCTACAATGAGCAGTTCTTC. This chain joins TRBV19 and TRBJ2-1, with 7 nucleotides matching TRBD1. This CDR3 contains 16 residues. V dropped 3 bases and J dropped 0; count of bases not matched to a gene: 5. Germline CDR1 and CDR2: LNHDA and SQIVND (reference sequence).

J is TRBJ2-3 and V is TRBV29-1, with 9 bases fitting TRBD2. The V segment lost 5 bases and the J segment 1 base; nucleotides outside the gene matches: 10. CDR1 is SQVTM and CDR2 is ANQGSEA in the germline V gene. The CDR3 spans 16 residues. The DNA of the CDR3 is TGCAGCGTTCGAGGGACTAGCATTATCGGCACAGATACGCAGTATTTT. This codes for CSVRGTSIIGTDTQYF.

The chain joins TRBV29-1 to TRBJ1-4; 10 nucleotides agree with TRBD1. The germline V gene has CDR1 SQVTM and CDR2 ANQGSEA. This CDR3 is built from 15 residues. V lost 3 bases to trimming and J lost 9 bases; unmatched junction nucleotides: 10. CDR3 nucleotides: TGCAGCGTTGACTACCGGGACAGGGGAAGAAAAAAACTGTTTTTT. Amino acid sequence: CSVDYRDRGRKKLFF.

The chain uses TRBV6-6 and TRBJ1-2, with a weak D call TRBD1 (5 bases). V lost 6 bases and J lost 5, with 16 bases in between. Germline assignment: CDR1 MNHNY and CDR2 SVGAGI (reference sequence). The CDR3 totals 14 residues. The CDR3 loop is CASSTSTAEYGYTF. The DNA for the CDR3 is TGTGCCAGCAGCACATCGACAGCAGAGTATGGCTACACCTTC.

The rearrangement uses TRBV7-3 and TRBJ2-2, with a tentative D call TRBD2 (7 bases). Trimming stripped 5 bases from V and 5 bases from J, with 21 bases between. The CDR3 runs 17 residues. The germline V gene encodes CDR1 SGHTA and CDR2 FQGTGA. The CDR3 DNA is TGTGCCAGCAGCACCCGGGGCGGGGGCACGCGGACCGGGGAGCTGTTTTTT. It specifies CASSTRGGGTRTGELFF.

CDR3 loop: CASSFREIGELFF. CDR3 sequence (DNA): TGTGCCAGTAGTTTCCGGGAGATCGGGGAGCTGTTTTTT. This chain uses TRBV19 with TRBJ2-2; D possibly corresponds to TRBD2 (6 bases). The CDR3 covers 13 residues. Germline V gene lookup returns CDR1 LNHDA and CDR2 SQIVND (reference sequence). Trimming shortened V by 5 bases and J by 7 bases, and 11 bases separated the two germline ends.

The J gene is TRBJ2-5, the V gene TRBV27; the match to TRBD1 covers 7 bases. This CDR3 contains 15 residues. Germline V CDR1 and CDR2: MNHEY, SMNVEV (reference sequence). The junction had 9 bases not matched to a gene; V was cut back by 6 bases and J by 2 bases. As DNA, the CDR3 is TGTGCCAGCAGGCTCGGGACAGCCATACAAGAGACCCAGTACTTC. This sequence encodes CASRLGTAIQETQYF.

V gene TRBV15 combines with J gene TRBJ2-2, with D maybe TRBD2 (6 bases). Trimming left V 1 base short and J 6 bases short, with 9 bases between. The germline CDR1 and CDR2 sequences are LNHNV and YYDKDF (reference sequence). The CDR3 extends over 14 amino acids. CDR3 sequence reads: CATSRGPGAGELFF. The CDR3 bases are TGTGCCACCAGCAGAGGTCCGGGGGCCGGGGAGCTGTTTTTT.

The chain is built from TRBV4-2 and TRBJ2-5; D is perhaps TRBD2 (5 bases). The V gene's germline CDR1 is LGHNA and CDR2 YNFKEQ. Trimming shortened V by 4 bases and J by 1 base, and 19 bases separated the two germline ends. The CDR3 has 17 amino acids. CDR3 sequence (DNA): TGTGCCAGCAGCCCGATTAGTATGTTGGCGGGCCAAGAGACCCAGTACTTC. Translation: CASSPISMLAGQETQYF.

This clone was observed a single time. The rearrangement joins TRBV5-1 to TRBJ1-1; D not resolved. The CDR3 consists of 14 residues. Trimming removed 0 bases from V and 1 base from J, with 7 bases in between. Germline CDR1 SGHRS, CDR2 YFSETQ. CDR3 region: CASSLAAENTEAFF. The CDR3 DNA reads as TGCGCCAGCAGCTTGGCCGCGGAGAACACTGAAGCTTTCTTT. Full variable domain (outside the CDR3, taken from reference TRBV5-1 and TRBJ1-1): KAGVTQTPRYLIKTRGQQVTLSCSPISGHRSVSWYQQTPGQGLQFLFEYFSETQRNKGNFPGRFSGRQFSNSRSEMNVSTLELGDSALYLCASSLAAENTEAFFGQGTRLTVV.

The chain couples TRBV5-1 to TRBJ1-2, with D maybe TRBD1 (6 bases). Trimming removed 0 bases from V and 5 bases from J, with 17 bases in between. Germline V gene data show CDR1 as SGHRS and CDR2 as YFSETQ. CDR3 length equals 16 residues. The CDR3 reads CASSLVFQGRGYGYTF. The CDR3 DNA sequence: TGCGCCAGCAGCTTGGTATTCCAGGGGAGGGGATATGGCTACACCTTC.

The CDR3 DNA reads as TGTGCCAGCAGTTACATCGGACAGTCCTATGGCTACACCTTC. Translated: CASSYIGQSYGYTF. V usage is TRBV6-5 and J usage is TRBJ1-2, with D perhaps matching TRBD1 (6 bases). V lost 2 bases and J 4 bases, leaving 11 bases between the germline ends. The CDR3 runs to 14 residues. The germline V gene has CDR1 MNHEY and CDR2 SVGAGI.

In nucleotides, the CDR3 is TGTGCCAGCAGTCCAGGGGGAAGCTATGGCTACACCTTC. Its translation is CASSPGGSYGYTF. This chain uses TRBV28 with TRBJ1-2, with TRBD1 matching 7 bases. V shed 5 bases, J shed 4 bases, and the junction held 4 bases outside the gene matches. The CDR3 contains 13 residues. Germline assignment: CDR1 MDHEN and CDR2 SYDVKM.

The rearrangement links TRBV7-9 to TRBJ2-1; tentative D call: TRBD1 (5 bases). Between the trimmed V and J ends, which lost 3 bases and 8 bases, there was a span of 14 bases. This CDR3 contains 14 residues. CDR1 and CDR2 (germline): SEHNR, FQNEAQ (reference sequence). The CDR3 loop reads CASSFSAGWDEQFF. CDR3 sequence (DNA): TGTGCCAGCAGCTTCTCGGCAGGGTGGGATGAGCAGTTCTTC.

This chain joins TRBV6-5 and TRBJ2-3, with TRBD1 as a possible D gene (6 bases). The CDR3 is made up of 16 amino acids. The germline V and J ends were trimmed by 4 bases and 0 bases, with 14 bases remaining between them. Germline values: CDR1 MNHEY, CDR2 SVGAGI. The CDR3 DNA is TGTGCCAGCAGTTCTTTAGGGGGAAGTAGCACAGATACGCAGTATTTT. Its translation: CASSSLGGSSTDTQYF.

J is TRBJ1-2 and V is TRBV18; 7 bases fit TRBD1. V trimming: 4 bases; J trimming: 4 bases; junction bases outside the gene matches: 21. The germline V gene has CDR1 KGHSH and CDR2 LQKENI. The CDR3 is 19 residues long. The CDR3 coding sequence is TGTGCCAGCTCACTTTTTCCTTTAATAGACGGACAGGTCGGCTATGGCTACACCTTC. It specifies CASSLFPLIDGQVGYGYTF.

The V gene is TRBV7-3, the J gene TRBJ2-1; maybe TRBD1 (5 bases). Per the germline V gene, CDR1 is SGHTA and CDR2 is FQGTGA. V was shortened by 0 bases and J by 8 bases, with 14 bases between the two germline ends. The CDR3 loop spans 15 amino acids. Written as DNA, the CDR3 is TGTGCCAGCAGCTTAACGCAAGGGGCTGGCGATGAGCAGTTCTTC. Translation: CASSLTQGAGDEQFF.

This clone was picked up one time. CDR3 region: CASSSQENTEAFF. DNA for the CDR3: TGTGCCAGCAGCTCACAGGAGAACACTGAAGCTTTCTTT. The chain has TRBV6-4 and TRBJ1-1; a possible D gene is TRBD1 (5 bases). The CDR3 covers 13 residues. CDR1 and CDR2 from the germline V gene are MRHNA and SNTAGT. Trimming cost V 6 bases and J 1 base, with 9 bases left between them.

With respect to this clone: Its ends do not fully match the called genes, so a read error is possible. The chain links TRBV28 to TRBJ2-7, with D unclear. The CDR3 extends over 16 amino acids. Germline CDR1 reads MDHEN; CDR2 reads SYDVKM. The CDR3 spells CANSSLPPRRTYEQYF. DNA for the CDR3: TGTGCCAACAGTTCCCTCCCCCCGCGGCGAACCTACGAGCAGTACTTC.

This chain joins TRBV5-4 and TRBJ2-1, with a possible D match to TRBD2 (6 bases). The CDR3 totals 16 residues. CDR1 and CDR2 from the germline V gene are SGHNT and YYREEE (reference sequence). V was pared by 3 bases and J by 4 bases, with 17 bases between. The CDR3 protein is CASSSPGLPLYNEQFF. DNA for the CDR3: TGTGCCAGCAGCTCCCCGGGACTCCCCCTTTACAATGAGCAGTTCTTC. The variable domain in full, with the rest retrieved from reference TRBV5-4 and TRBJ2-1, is ETGVTQSPTHLIKTRGQQVTLRCSSQSGHNTVSWYQQALGQGPQFIFQYYREEENGRGNFPPRFSGLQFPNYSSELNVNALELDDSALYLCASSSPGLPLYNEQFFGPGTRLTVL.

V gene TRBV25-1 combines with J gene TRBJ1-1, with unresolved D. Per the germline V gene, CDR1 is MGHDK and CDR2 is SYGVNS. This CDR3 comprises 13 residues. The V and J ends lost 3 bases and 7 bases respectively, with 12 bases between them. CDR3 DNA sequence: TGTGCCAGCAGTGACTCTTTCCCCAGTGAAGCTTTCTTT. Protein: CASSDSFPSEAFF.

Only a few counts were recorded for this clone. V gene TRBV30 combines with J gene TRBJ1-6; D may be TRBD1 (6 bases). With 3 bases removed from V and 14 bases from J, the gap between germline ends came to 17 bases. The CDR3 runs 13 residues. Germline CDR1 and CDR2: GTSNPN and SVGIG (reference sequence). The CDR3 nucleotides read TGTGCCTGGAGGCTAACAGGGATCCTCACCCTCCACTTT. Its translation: CAWRLTGILTLHF.

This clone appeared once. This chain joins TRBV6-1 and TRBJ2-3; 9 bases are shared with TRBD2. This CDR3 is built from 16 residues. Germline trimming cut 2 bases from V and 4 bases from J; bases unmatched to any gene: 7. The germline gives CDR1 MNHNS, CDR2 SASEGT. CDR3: CASSERIAGVADTQYF. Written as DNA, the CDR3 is TGTGCCAGCAGTGAACGGATAGCGGGGGTAGCAGATACGCAGTATTTT.

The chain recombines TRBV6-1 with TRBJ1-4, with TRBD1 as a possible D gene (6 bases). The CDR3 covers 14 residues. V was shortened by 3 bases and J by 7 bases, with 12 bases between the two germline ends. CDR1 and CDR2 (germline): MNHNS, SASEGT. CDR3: CASSDRGRFEKLFF. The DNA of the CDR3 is TGTGCCAGCAGTGACAGGGGAAGGTTTGAAAAACTGTTTTTT.

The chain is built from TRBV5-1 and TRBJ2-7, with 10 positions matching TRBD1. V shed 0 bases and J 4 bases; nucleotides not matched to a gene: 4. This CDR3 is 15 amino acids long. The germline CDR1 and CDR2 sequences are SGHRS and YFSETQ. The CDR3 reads CASSLVSDRGYEQYF. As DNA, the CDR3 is TGCGCCAGCAGCTTGGTGTCGGACAGGGGGTACGAGCAGTACTTC.

Here the CDR3 reads CASSVVGVGGAFRETQYF. The CDR3 nucleotides are TGTGCCAGTAGTGTGGTCGGGGTCGGGGGGGCCTTCAGGGAGACCCAGTACTTC. This rearrangement joins TRBV19 to TRBJ2-5, with 8 nucleotides matching TRBD2. Germline V gene lookup returns CDR1 LNHDA and CDR2 SQIVND (reference sequence). The CDR3 spans 18 residues. The V segment lost 5 bases and the J segment 5 bases; nucleotides outside the gene matches: 19. Variable domain in full (rest from reference TRBV19 and TRBJ2-5): DGGITQSPKYLFRKEGQNVTLSCEQNLNHDAMYWYRQDPGQGLRLIYYSQIVNDFQKGDIAEGYSVSREKKESFPLTVTSAQKNPTAFYLCASSVVGVGGAFRETQYFGPGTRLLVL.